This T cell receptor (beta chain) was sequenced during a study of CD4+ T cells in melanoma. Details on this clone: The target antigen is unknown.

Germline lookup yields CDR1 LNHDA and CDR2 SQIVND (reference sequence). The CDR3 extends over 15 amino acids. Trimming removed 5 bases from V and 2 bases from J, with 10 bases in between. Here immunoSEQ multiplex PCR was the method, and the copy in TCRdb shows in-frame clones only, minus some. The data contain some 10,000 clones, about 63% of them singletons. Study results and caveats: CD8+ T cell, macrophage and B cell function reportedly correlated with neoantigen-specific CD4+ T cells. Reportedly, melanoma neoantigen-specific CD4+ T cells showed varied differentiation states.

This chain joins TRBV19 and TRBJ2-6; D not certain. This receptor was obtained from a human donor with melanoma. The sequenced sample consisted of cells from a culture (not recorded whether cultured in vitro). The CDR3 loop is CASSLKGAGANVLTF. The CDR3 DNA reads TGTGCCAGTAGTTTAAAAGGCGCTGGGGCCAACGTCCTGACTTTC. The variable domain in full, with the rest retrieved from reference TRBV19 and TRBJ2-6, is DGGITQSPKYLFRKEGQNVTLSCEQNLNHDAMYWYRQDPGQGLRLIYYSQIVNDFQKGDIAEGYSVSREKKESFPLTVTSAQKNPTAFYLCASSLKGAGANVLTFGAGSRLTVL.